This TCR beta chain was documented in a study of T cells in Graves' hyperthyroidism and ophthalmopathy. As for the study in general: Peripheral blood specimens were obtained at initial diagnosis, prior to any treatment.

TCR beta CDR3 sequences were amplified from RNA transcripts. HTBI primers were used for first-round RT-PCR of the TCR CDR3. One entry per CDR3 protein, called by TCRdb with MiXCR from the multiplex PCR reads. The sample holds hundreds of thousands of distinct CDR3 sequences, about 17% seen once. Germline assignment: CDR1 LGHDT and CDR2 YNNKEL (reference sequence). The length of the CDR3 is 13 residues. This clonotype is a singleton in its sample. A much larger clone differs by one base, so this may be a read error. Absence of ophthalmopathy progression within 18 months defined stable Graves' hyperthyroidism. The study left out patients who had uncontrolled infection, other autoimmune disease, pregnancy or lactation. The PBMCs studied were ones that came from around 10 ml fresh peripheral blood.

This chain links TRBV3-1 with TRBJ2-7; D call uncertain. The sequenced sample consisted of blood. This receptor was identified in a woman in her 30s with Graves' hyperthyroidism. The CDR3: CSSSPRISFEQYF. The CDR3 DNA sequence: TGTTCCAGCAGCCCAAGAATATCGTTCGAGCAGTACTTC.